This T cell receptor beta chain stems from a study of human T cells and chemical hapten exposure. Overall study: Skin on the upper inner arm, approximately 2 cm by approximately 2 cm in size, was sensitized with 2% DPC. General study findings and limits: Sensitizing to DPC left TCRs with a frequency above 1 in 1000 unaltered.

In its sample, this clonotype was seen a few times. What it binds is unknown. Specified time point: patch test 2, 6 weeks after DPC sensitization. The treatment denotes: therapeutic diphenylcyclopropenone sensitization with weekly scalp DPC. Blood draws came first, before each patch test. Researchers extracted total RNA from unfractionated whole blood. TCRdb analysed the RACE reads with MiXCR anew, one entry per CDR3 protein. Of about 380,000 distinct CDR3 sequences listed, about 6.3% were seen once; the top ten hold roughly 5.4%. The CDR3 runs 13 residues. The ends were cut back, 0 bases at V and 12 bases at J, with 12 bases in the middle. Germline CDR1 LGHNA, CDR2 YSLEER.

This material consisted of whole blood, taken in connection with sensitization to the hapten diphenylcyclopropenone (DPC). The rearrangement links TRBV4-3 to TRBJ2-1; D perhaps matches TRBD2 (5 bases). The TCR was taken from a woman between 18 and 30 years old with alopecia areata. Some clones in this sample may be carry-over from other donors' samples. The CDR3 region is CASSQDRLRGQFF. The DNA for the CDR3 is TGCGCCAGCAGCCAAGATCGCCTTCGGGGGCAGTTCTTC.